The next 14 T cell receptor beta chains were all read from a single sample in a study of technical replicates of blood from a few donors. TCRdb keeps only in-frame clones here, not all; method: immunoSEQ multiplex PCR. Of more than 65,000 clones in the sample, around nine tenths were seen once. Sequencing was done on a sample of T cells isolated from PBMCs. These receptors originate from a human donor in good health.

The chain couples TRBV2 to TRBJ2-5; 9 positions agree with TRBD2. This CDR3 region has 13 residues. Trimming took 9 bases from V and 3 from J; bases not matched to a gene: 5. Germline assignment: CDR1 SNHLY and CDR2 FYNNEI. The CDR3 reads CAREGLAEETQYF. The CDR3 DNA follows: TGTGCCAGGGAGGGACTAGCAGAAGAGACCCAGTACTTC.

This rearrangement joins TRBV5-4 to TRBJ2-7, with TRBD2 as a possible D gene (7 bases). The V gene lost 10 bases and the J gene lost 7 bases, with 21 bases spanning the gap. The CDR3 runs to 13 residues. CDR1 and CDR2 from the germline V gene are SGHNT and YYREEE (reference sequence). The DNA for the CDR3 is TGTGCCTTGGGGGGCGGGAGCCCCCGGGAGCAGTACTTC. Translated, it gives CALGGGSPREQYF.

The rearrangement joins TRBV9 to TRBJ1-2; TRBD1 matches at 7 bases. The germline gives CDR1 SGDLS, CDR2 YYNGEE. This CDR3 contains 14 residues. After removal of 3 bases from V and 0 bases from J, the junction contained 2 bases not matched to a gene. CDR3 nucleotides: TGTGCCAGCAGCGCCGGGACAGCTAACTATGGCTACACCTTC. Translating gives CASSAGTANYGYTF.

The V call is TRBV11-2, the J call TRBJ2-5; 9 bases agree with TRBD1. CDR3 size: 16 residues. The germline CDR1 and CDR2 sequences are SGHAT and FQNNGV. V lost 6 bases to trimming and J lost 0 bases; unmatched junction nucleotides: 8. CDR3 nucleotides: TGTGCCAGCAGGCCCTCCGGGACAGGGTACCAAGAGACCCAGTACTTC. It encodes CASRPSGTGYQETQYF.

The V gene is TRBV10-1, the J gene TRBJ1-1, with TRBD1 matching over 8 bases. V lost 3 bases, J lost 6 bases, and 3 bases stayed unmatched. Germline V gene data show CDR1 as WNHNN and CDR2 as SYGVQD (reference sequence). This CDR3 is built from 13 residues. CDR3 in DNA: TGCGCCAGCAGTGACAGGGGGCTGGCTGAAGCTTTCTTT. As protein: CASSDRGLAEAFF.

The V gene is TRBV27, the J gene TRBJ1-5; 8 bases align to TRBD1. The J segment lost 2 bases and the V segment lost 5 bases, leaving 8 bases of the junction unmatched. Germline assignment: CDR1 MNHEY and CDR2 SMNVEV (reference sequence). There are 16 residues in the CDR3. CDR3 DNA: TGTGCCAGCAGTCACCAGGGGGCTTTAGGCAATCAGCCCCAGCATTTT. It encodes CASSHQGALGNQPQHF.

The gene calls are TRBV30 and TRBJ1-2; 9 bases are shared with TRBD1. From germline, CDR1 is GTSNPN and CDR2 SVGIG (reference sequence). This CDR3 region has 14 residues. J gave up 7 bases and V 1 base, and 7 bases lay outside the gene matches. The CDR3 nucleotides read TGTGCCTGGAGTGCCGGGACAGGGTATTTTGGCTACACCTTC. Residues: CAWSAGTGYFGYTF.

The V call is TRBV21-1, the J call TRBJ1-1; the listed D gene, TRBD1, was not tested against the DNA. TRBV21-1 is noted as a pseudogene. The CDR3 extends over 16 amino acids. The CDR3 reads CASSKEGARGNTEAFF. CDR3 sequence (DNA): TGTGCCAGCAGCAAAGAAGGGGCAAGGGGGAACACTGAAGCTTTCTTT.

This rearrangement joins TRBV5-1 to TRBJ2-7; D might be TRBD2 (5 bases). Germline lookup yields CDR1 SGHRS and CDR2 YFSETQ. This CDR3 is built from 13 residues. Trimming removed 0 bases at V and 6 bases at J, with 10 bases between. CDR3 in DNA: TGCGCCAGCAGCTTGGAGCCGGGGTCCGAGCAGTACTTC. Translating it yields CASSLEPGSEQYF.

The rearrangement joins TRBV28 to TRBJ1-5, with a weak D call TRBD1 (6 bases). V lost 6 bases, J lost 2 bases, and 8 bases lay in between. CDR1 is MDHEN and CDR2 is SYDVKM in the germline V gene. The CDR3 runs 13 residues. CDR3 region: CASSRQGNQPQHF. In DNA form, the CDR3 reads TGTGCCAGCAGCCGACAGGGCAATCAGCCCCAGCATTTT.

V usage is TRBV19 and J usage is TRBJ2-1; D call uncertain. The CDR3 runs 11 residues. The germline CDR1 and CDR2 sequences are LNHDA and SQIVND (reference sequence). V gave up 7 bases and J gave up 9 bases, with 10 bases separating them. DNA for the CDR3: TGTGCCAGTATTATTGGCAGTGAGCAGTTCTTC. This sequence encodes CASIIGSEQFF.

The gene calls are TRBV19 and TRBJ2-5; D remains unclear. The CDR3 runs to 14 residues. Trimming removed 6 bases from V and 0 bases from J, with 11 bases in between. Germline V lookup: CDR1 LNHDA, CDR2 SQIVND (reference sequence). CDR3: CASSRPAYQETQYF. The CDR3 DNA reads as TGTGCCAGTAGCCGCCCAGCGTACCAAGAGACCCAGTACTTC.

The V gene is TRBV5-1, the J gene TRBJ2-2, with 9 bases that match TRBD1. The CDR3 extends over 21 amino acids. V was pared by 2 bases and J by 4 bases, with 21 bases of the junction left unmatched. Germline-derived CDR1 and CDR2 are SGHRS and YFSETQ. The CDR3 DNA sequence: TGCGCCAGCAGCTTTTCTCTAACCGGGACAGGGATACGCGCGGGCACCGGGGAGCTGTTTTTT. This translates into CASSFSLTGTGIRAGTGELFF.

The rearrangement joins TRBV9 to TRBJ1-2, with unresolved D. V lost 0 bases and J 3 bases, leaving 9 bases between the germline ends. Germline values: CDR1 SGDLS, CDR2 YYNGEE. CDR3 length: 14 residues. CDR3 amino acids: CASSVATGYYGYTF. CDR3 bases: TGTGCCAGCAGCGTAGCTACCGGGTACTATGGCTACACCTTC.